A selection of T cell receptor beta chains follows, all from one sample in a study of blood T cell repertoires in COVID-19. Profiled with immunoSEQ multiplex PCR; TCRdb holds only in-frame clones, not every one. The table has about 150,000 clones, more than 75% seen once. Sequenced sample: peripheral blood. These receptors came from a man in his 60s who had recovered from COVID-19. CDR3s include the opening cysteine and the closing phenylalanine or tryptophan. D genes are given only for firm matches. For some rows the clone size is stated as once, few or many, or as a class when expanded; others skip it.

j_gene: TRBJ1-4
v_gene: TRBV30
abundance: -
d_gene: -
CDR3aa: CAWSETVPGELFF
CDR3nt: TGTGCCTGGAGTGAGACAGTCCCGGGAGAACTGTTTTTT

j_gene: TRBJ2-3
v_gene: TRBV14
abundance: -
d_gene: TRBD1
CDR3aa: CASSQLTGGLWMDTQYF
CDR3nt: TGTGCCAGCAGCCAGTTGACAGGGGGCCTTTGGATGGATACGCAGTATTTT

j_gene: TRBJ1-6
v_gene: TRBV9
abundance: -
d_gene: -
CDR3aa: CASSVAPGGALNSPLHF
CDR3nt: TGTGCCAGCAGCGTCGCCCCGGGAGGGGCCCTTAATTCACCCCTCCACTTT

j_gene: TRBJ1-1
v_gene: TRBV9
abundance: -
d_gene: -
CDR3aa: CASSVGLDSQYEAFF
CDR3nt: TGTGCCAGCAGCGTAGGTCTCGACAGCCAATATGAAGCTTTCTTT

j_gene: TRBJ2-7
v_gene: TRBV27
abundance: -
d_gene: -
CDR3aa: CASSWGVLGYEQYF
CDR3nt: TGTGCCAGCAGTTGGGGAGTGTTGGGCTACGAGCAGTACTTC

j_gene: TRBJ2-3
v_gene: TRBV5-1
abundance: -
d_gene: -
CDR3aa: CASSSGGAGFSGTDTQYF
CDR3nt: TGCGCCAGCAGCTCCGGAGGGGCGGGGTTCTCAGGCACAGATACGCAGTATTTT

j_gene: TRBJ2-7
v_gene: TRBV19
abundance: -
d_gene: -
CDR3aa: CASIDPGNEQYF
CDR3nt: TGTGCCAGCATCGACCCGGGGAACGAGCAGTACTTC

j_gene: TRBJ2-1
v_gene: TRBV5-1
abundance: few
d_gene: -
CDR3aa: CASGRTYNEQFF
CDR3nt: TGCGCCAGCGGGAGGACCTACAATGAGCAGTTCTTC

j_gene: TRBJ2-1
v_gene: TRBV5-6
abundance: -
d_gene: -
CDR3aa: CASSLASGAGLARYNEQFF
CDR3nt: TGTGCCAGCAGCTTGGCATCAGGTGCAGGCCTAGCGAGATACAATGAGCAGTTCTTC

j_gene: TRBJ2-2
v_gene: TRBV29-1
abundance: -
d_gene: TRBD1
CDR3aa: CSVLRQGWNTGELFF
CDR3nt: TGCAGCGTTCTCAGACAGGGGTGGAACACCGGGGAGCTGTTTTTT

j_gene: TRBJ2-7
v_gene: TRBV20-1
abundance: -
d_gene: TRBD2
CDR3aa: CSASNMGEGGQQYF
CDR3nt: TGCAGTGCTAGTAACATGGGGGAGGGCGGGCAGCAGTACTTC

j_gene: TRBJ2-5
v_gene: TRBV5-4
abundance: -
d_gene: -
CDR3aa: CASSLGAGAGETQYF
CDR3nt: TGTGCCAGCAGCTTGGGGGCTGGGGCCGGAGAGACCCAGTACTTC

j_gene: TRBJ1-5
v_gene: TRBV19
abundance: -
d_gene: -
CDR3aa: CASRLQGGFVVSNQPQHF
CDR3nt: TGTGCCAGTAGGCTGCAGGGAGGATTTGTGGTTAGCAATCAGCCCCAGCATTTT

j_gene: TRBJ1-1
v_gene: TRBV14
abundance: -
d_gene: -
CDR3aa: CASSQDSDTEAFF
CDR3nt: TGTGCCAGCAGCCAAGATTCGGACACTGAAGCTTTCTTT

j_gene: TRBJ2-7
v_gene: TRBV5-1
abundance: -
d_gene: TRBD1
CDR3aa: CASSSGTGHYEQYF
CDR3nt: TGCGCCAGCAGCTCTGGGACAGGTCACTACGAGCAGTACTTC

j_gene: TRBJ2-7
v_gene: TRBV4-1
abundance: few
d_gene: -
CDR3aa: CASSQVTRGAEQYF
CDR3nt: TGCGCCAGCAGCCAAGTCACCAGGGGGGCCGAGCAGTACTTC

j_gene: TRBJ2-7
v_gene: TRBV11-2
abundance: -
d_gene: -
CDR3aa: CASSLTGYEQYF
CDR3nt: TGTGCCAGCAGCCTCACCGGCTACGAGCAGTACTTC

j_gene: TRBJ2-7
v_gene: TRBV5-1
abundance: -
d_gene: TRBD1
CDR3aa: CASSFGGTGGTYEQYF
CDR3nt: TGCGCCAGCAGCTTTGGTGGGACAGGGGGGACCTACGAGCAGTACTTC

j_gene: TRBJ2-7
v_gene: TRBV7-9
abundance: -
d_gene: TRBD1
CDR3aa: CASGSGTVYEQYF
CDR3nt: TGTGCCAGCGGCTCCGGGACAGTCTACGAGCAGTACTTC

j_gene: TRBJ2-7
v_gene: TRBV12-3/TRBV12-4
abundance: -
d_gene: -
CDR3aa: CASTLDTSYEQYF
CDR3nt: TGTGCCAGCACCCTGGACACGTCCTACGAGCAGTACTTC

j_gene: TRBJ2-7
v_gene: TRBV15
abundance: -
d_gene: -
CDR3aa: CATSRGPEGQQYF
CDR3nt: TGTGCCACCAGCAGAGGACCAGAGGGCCAGCAGTACTTC

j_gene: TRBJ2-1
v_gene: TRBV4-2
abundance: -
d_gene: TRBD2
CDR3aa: CASSQTSGSDEQFF
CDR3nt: TGTGCCAGCAGCCAAACCAGCGGGAGCGATGAGCAGTTCTTC

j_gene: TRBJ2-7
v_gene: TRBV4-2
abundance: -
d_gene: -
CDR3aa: CASSQTGWVSSYEQYF
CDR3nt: TGTGCCAGCAGCCAAACAGGGTGGGTAAGCTCCTACGAGCAGTACTTC

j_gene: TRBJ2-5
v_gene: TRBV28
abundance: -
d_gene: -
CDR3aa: CASSATWTAKQETQYF
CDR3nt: TGTGCCAGCAGCGCTACTTGGACAGCTAAACAAGAGACCCAGTACTTC

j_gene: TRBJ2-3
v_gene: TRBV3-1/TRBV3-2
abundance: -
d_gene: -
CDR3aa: CASEGADTQYF
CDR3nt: TGTGCCAGCGAGGGCGCAGATACGCAGTATTTT

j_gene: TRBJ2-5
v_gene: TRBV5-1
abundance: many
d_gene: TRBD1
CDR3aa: CASSFGQGRETQYF
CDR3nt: TGCGCCAGCAGCTTCGGACAGGGGAGGGAGACCCAGTACTTC

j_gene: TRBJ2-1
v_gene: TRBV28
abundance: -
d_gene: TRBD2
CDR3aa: CASSSHPPSGGVNYNEQFF
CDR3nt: TGTGCCAGCAGTTCCCACCCCCCTAGCGGGGGGGTCAACTACAATGAGCAGTTCTTC

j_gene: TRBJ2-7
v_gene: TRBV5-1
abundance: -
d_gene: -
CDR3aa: CASSGSGRSYEQYF
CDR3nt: TGCGCCAGCAGCGGGTCGGGTCGCTCCTACGAGCAGTACTTC

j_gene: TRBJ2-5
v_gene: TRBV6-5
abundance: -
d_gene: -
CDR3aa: CASSYSSRAETQYF
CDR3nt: TGTGCCAGCAGTTACTCGAGCAGGGCGGAGACCCAGTACTTC

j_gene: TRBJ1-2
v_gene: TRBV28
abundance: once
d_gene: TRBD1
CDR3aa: CASSSPGQGGYGYTF
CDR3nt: TGTGCCAGCAGCAGTCCGGGACAGGGAGGCTATGGCTACACCTTC

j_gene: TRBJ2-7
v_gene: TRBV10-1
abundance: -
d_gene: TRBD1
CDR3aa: CASSEFRDRGSYEQYF
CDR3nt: TGCGCCAGCAGTGAGTTCAGGGACAGGGGATCCTACGAGCAGTACTTC

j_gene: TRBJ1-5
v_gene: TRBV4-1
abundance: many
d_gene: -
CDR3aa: CASSQDEQGGQPQHF
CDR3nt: TGCGCCAGCAGCCAAGATGAACAGGGCGGACAGCCCCAGCATTTT

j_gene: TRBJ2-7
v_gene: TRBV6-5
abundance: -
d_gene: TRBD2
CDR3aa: CASSLERDFYEQYF
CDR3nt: TGTGCCAGCAGTCTAGAGCGGGACTTCTACGAGCAGTACTTC

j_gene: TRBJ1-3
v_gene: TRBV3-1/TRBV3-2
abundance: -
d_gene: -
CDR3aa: CASSQVTGNTIYF
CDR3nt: TGTGCCAGCAGCCAAGTCACTGGAAACACCATATATTTT

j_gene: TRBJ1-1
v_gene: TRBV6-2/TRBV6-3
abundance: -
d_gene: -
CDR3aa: CASSYSGGALNTEAFF
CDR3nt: TGTGCCAGCAGTTACTCGGGGGGGGCTCTGAACACTGAAGCTTTCTTT

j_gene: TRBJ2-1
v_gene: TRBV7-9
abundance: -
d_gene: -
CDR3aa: CASSFREPDNEQFF
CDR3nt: TGTGCCAGCAGCTTCCGGGAACCCGACAATGAGCAGTTCTTC

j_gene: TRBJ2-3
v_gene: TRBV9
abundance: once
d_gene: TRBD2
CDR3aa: CASSAPTSGSTDTQYF
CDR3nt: TGTGCCAGCAGCGCCCCGACTAGCGGTAGCACAGATACGCAGTATTTT

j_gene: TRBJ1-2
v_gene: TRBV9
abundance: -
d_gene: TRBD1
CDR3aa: CASSVEAGGRLTGGYTF
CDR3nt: TGTGCCAGCAGCGTAGAGGCAGGGGGCCGCCTTACGGGCGGCTACACCTTC

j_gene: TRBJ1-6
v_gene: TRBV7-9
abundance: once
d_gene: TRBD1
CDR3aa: CASSLRDRGGSPLHF
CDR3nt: TGTGCCAGCAGCTTAAGGGACAGAGGGGGCTCACCCCTCCACTTT

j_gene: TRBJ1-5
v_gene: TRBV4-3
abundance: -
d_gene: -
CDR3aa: CASSQDLSGQPQHF
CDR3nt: TGCGCCAGCAGCCAAGATTTGTCGGGACAGCCCCAGCATTTT

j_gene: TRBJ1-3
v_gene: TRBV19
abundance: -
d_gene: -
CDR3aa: CASSPLFAHFSGNTIYF
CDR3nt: TGTGCCAGTAGTCCCCTCTTCGCTCACTTCTCTGGAAACACCATATATTTT

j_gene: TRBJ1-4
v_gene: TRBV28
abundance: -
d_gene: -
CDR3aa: CASTEEMWGGRVEKLFF
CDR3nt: TGTGCCAGCACGGAAGAGATGTGGGGGGGGCGTGTTGAAAAACTGTTTTTT

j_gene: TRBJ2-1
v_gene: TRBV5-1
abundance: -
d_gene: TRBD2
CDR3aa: CASSLAGTSGGEQFF
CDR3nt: TGCGCCAGCAGCTTGGCCGGGACTAGCGGAGGGGAGCAGTTCTTC

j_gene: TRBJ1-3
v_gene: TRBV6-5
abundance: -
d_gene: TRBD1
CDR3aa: CASSTGEAGNTIYF
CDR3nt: TGTGCCAGCAGTACAGGGGAGGCTGGAAACACCATATATTTT

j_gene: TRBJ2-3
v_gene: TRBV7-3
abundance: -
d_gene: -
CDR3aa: CASSLSSSTDTQYF
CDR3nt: TGTGCCAGCAGCTTAAGCAGTAGCACAGATACGCAGTATTTT

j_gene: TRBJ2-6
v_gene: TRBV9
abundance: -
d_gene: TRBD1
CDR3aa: CASSVMTGGGGANVLTF
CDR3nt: TGTGCCAGCAGCGTCATGACAGGGGGCGGTGGGGCCAACGTCCTGACTTTC

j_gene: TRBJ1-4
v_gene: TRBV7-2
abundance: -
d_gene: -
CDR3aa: CASSIREGREKLFF
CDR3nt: TGTGCCAGCAGCATCCGGGAGGGACGGGAAAAACTGTTTTTT

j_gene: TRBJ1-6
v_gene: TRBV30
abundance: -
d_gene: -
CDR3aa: CAWSSQAGNSPLHF
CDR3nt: TGTGCCTGGAGTAGTCAGGCAGGGAATTCACCCCTCCACTTT

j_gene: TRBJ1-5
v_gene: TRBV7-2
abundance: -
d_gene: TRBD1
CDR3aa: CASSKGQGDSQPQHF
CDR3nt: TGTGCCAGCAGCAAGGGACAGGGTGACAGTCAGCCCCAGCATTTT

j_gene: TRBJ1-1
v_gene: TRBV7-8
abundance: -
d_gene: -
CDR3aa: CASSLASGNTEAFF
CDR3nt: TGTGCCAGCAGCTTAGCCTCAGGGAACACTGAAGCTTTCTTT

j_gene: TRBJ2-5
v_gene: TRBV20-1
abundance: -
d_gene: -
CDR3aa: CSATGRETQYF
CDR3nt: TGCAGTGCTACAGGGAGGGAGACCCAGTACTTC

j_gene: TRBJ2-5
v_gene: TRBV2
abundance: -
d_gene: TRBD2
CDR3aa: CASSTGGGRHETQYF
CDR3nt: TGTGCCAGCAGTACGGGCGGGGGGCGGCATGAGACCCAGTACTTC

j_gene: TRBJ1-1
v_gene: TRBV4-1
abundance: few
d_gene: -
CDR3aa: CASSPEGAQNTEAFF
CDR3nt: TGCGCCAGCAGCCCCGAAGGGGCCCAGAACACTGAAGCTTTCTTT

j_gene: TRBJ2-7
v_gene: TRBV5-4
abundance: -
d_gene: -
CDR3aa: CASSLAFGGSYEQYF
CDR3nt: TGTGCCAGCAGCTTAGCATTCGGGGGCTCCTACGAGCAGTACTTC